Below are 2 T cell receptor beta chains sequenced from a single sample in a study of blood T cell repertoires in COVID-19. TCRdb keeps only in-frame clones here, not all; method: immunoSEQ multiplex PCR. Among 35,000 to 45,000 clones listed, over 75% were seen once. Sequencing input: peripheral blood. These receptors all come from a human donor in a cohort sampled during active COVID-19.

This clone was counted once. V is TRBV6-5 and J is TRBJ2-2, with 8 positions matching TRBD2. V shed 2 bases, J shed 6 bases, and the junction held 8 bases outside the gene matches. The CDR3 spans 16 residues. The germline V gene has CDR1 MNHEY and CDR2 SVGAGI. The CDR3 coding sequence is TGTGCCAGCAGTTACGGGGCGGTCGGGGGGGCCGGGGAGCTGTTTTTT. Its translation: CASSYGAVGGAGELFF.

The chain has TRBV19 and TRBJ1-1; tentatively, D is TRBD1 (5 bases). Germline V lookup: CDR1 LNHDA, CDR2 SQIVND (reference sequence). The CDR3 extends over 13 amino acids. V gave up 4 bases and J gave up 7 bases, with 13 bases separating them. Here the CDR3 reads CASSSSGFIEAFF. CDR3 nucleotide sequence: TGTGCCAGTAGTAGCTCAGGGTTTATTGAAGCTTTCTTT.